This record concerns one T cell receptor (beta chain) sequence. The table lists this clonotype with many counts. No cognate antigen has been identified for it. Base quality data are lacking; no much larger clone is found one base away. Library generation was performed with RACE. Instrument used: NextSeq 500. Library preparation attached unique molecular identifiers to individual cDNA molecules for quantitative, reproducible TCR counting. Regarding the original processing steps: The median number of TCRs per sample was roughly 100,000, ranging from roughly 23,224 to 690,600. The Decombinator software suite was used to annotate the V, J and CDR3 of the TCR reads. For PS versus PT1 abundance plots, all samples were subsampled to the same number of TCRs (28,000). Expanded TCRs were defined as absent before sensitization and observed at least eight times at the 2-week time point. TCRdb trimmed public reads at Q25 via fastp, called clones via MiXCR and kept in-frame beta chains. One record per CDR3 amino acid sequence lists the most common genes and DNA. The V and J calls shown here were made by TCRdb, not taken from the authors' results. In this sample the table shows about 37,000 distinct CDR3 sequences, approximately 6.3% of which occur a single time. The top ten clonotypes cover around 8.4% of the sample.

The sample comes from a study of human T cells and chemical hapten exposure (dated by TCRdb to about 2021). Describing the broader study: For sensitization, 2% DPC in acetone was applied to a 2 cm by 2 cm area of upper inner arm skin. Blood samples were taken from patients before sensitization (week 0) and then at 2, 6 and about 24 weeks after DPC sensitization. The study tracked peripheral blood TCR repertoire changes in vivo during primary and secondary sensitization to the hapten diphenylcyclopropenone (DPC) in alopecia patients. For TCR sequencing, blood came from about 28 alopecia patients at anywhere from one to four time points (pre-sensitization, 2, 6 and 24 weeks). Most of the patients in the cohort were female, and the cohort covered alopecia areata with under or over 50% scalp involvement, alopecia totalis and alopecia universalis. Patients additionally received weekly therapeutic DPC doses to the scalp throughout the roughly 25-week study period. Patch testing was done on the upper back using Finn chambers containing 0.01% DPC, and results were scored after 6 days according to International Contact Dermatitis Research Group standards. Libraries were pooled for sequencing, and per-sample TCR yields varied mainly because of small differences in library volumes within the pool. Each blood RNA sample was used to sequence both TCR alpha and TCR beta chains.

The study at large found these results: Patch test score was positively correlated with the number of PT1 expanded TCRs, with significance at thresholds 8, 16 and 32 but not at 4. Alopecia, a presumed autoimmune disease, was present in all patients, so the immune response of the patients might differ from that of healthy individuals. Repeated subsampling changed both the strength of the expansion versus patch-test correlation and the threshold at which the correlation became significant. Compared with pre-sensitization or healthy control sets, expanded TCRs formed significantly more large CDR3 similarity clusters, which is consistent with antigen-driven responses. The number of TCRs above 1 in 1000 frequency did not change with DPC sensitization; there was no evidence of global repertoire structure alterations.

The germline V gene (reference sequence) supplies CDR1 MNHEY and CDR2 SMNVEV. The germline ends are 9 bases apart after V is trimmed by 2 bases and J by 8 bases. Including cysteine and phenylalanine, the CDR3 has 13 amino acids. Just CDR3 DNA is preserved here, 39 bases in frame from base 1. According to the study, the label for this sample's time point signals: patch test 1, 2 weeks after DPC sensitization. Read against the paper, the sample's treatment or condition label means: therapeutic diphenylcyclopropenone sensitization with weekly scalp DPC. Total RNA was extracted from unfractionated whole blood collected in Tempus Blood RNA tubes. Blood at each patch-test visit was drawn before the patch test was applied. Patients were eligible if aged 18 to 70, diagnosed with alopecia and judged suitable for DPC therapy, and pregnant patients were excluded.

The chain uses TRBV27 and TRBJ1-4, with a tentative D gene TRBD1 over 5 matching bases. This material consisted of whole blood, taken in connection with sensitization to the hapten diphenylcyclopropenone (DPC). The origin of this receptor is a woman in her twenties or thirties with alopecia areata. Some clones in this sample may be carry-over from other donors' samples. For the CDR3, the sequence is CASSLQGEEKLFF. The DNA sequence is given as TGTGCCAGCAGTTTACAGGGCGAGGAAAAACTGTTTTTT.